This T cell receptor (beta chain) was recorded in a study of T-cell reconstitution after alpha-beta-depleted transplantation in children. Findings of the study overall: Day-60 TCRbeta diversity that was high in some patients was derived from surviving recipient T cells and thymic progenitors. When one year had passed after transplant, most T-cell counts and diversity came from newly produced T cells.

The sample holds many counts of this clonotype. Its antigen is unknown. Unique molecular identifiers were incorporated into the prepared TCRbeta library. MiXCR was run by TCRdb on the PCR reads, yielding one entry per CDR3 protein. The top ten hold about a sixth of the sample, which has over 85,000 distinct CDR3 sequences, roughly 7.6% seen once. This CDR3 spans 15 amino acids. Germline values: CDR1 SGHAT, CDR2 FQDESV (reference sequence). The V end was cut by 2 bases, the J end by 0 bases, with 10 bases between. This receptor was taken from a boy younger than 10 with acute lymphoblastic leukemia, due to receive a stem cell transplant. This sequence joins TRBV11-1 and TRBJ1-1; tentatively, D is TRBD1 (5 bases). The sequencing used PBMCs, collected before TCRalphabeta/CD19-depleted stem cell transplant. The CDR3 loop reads CASSLQQGVNTEAFF. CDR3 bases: TGTGCCAGCAGCTTACAGCAGGGAGTGAACACTGAAGCTTTCTTT.